The following is a TCR beta chain sequence with its context. PCR was performed using 60 Vbeta and 13 Jbeta primers. This table comes from immunoSEQ multiplex PCR, and its TCRdb copy is limited to in-frame clones, with some not included. This sample has roughly 100,000 clones; almost 85% occur once, and the top ten carry around 5.6%. This sample is part of a study of cytomegalovirus exposure and HLA in healthy donors. The germline V gene encodes CDR1 MNHNY and CDR2 SVGAGI (reference sequence). The CDR3 contains 14 residues. The trim removed 5 bases at V and 4 bases at J, leaving 4 bases unmatched. This rearrangement joins TRBV6-6 to TRBJ1-3, with 8 bases aligning to TRBD1. The TCR originated in a woman aged 18-29 years in good health and CMV-seropositive. The specimen sequenced was PBMCs. The CDR3 region is CASSEDREGNTIYF. In nucleotides, the CDR3 is TGTGCCAGCAGTGAGGACAGGGAGGGAAACACCATATATTTT.